The source of this T cell receptor beta chain is a study of PD-L1 blockade in urothelial cancer. Across the study: Reported median T cell count for blood samples was 140,000 to 150,000.

Repertoires were generated with immunoSEQ multiplex PCR, while TCRdb's copy carries only in-frame clones and drops some. The data contain some 46,000 clones, about 84% of them singletons. Time point described: pretreatment peripheral blood. Per germline, CDR1 MDHEN and CDR2 SYDVKM. The CDR3 is 17 residues long. The junction had 12 bases not matched to a gene; V was cut back by 2 bases and J by 4 bases. The rearrangement uses TRBV28 and TRBJ1-2, with TRBD1 matching over 8 bases. The sample in question was PBMCs, obtained around atezolizumab (anti-PD-L1) treatment. The TCR comes from a man aged 55 to 69 with urothelial cancer. CDR3 in amino acids: CASSLMGTGFSTYGYTF. CDR3 coding DNA: TGTGCCAGCAGTTTAATGGGGACAGGCTTTAGTACCTATGGCTACACCTTC.